This T cell receptor beta chain was captured in a study of beta chain features in type 1 diabetes. Study-level background: The patient and healthy donor groups were comparable for age, gender and cell yields. Sorted cells, more than 95,000,000 in number, were examined across all samples.

The table lists this clone with a few counts. Its antigen is undetermined. Every bit of the isolated RNA underwent reverse transcription, so sequencing read expressed TCRB transcripts. Libraries were prepared by immunoSEQ multiplex PCR; TCRdb keeps only in-frame clonotypes and omits some of them. The sample consists of around 20,000 clones, around 69% of them appearing once. Broader study findings: All four CD4+ subsets from Type 1 diabetes patients carried moderately but significantly shorter TCRB CDR3s. Because the template was cDNA, high-expressing cells might be over-represented.

Germline V gives CDR1 SGHRS, CDR2 YFSETQ. The CDR3 totals 14 residues. V shed 2 bases, J shed 4 bases, and the junction held 3 bases outside the gene matches. This chain uses TRBV5-1 with TRBJ1-5, with TRBD1 matching 7 bases. The sequence came from a man aged 18 to 29 with type 1 diabetes. Source material: Tregs from blood. The CDR3 nucleotides are TGCGCCAGCAGCTTAGGACAGGCTAATCAGCCCCAGCATTTT. This codes for CASSLGQANQPQHF.